Listed below are T cell receptor beta chains from one sample, sequenced in a study of regulatory T cells in long-lasting Graves disease. One entry per CDR3 protein results from TCRdb running MiXCR on the multiplex PCR reads. The sample records roughly 500,000 distinct CDR3 sequences, roughly 15% being singletons. A further study also used this sample, focusing on T cells in Graves' hyperthyroidism and ophthalmopathy.

The material was peripheral blood mononuclear cells (PBMCs), obtained at new diagnosis, from a patient treated with antithyroid drugs. The source is a woman in her forties or fifties with Graves disease. Both conserved end residues are part of each CDR3. Each record gives: V gene, D gene, CDR3 protein. A D gene is named only where the DNA matches it firmly.

TRBV12-3/TRBV12-4 | TRBD2 | CASSSSGTVLAGGDTQYF
TRBV6-1 | TRBD2 | CASRTSGTSLTYEQYF
TRBV13 | NA | CASSLEGREGGYNEQFF
TRBV20-1 | NA | CSARVRLTYNSPLHF
TRBV6-5 | NA | CASSYGDGHEQYF
TRBV28 | NA | CASSRDRRVETQYF
TRBV25-1 | TRBD2 | CASSLSGLAVTDTQYF
TRBV19 | NA | CASSHGAQPQHF
TRBV18 | NA | CASSPPKGQSKDEQYF
TRBV6-1 | TRBD1 | CASSRTGKKGTNEKLFF
TRBV7-3 | NA | CASSAQGVTGELFF
TRBV7-2 | NA | CASSFDIFSGNTIYF
TRBV5-1 | NA | CASSLAPAEQYNEQFF
TRBV20-1 | NA | CSAKGGQRGTNEKLFF
TRBV12-3/TRBV12-4 | NA | CASSLTGHGNTIYF
TRBV10-3 | TRBD2 | CAITTRLAGPGETQYF
TRBV4-1 | NA | CASSHGGLLSYEQYF
TRBV7-6 | NA | CASSPTDLNTEAFF
TRBV7-9 | NA | CASSLGRANNSPLHF
TRBV7-2 | NA | CASSPDQNQPQHF
TRBV30 | NA | CACREAGELFF
TRBV6-9 | TRBD1 | CASSSDRSNSPLHF
TRBV29-1 | TRBD1 | CSVAGQGSGEKLFF
TRBV6-1 | NA | CASSESGGQNSPLHF
TRBV7-9 | NA | CASSRAGAKETQYF
TRBV11-2 | NA | CASSPPYRLNTEAFF
TRBV5-1 | TRBD2 | CASSLGGTSGSLRYNEQFF
TRBV9 | NA | CASSADTGELFF
TRBV4-1 | NA | CASSLRHLTLTDTQYF
TRBV29-1 | NA | CSVEDLAQGLSYNEQFF
TRBV6-2/TRBV6-3 | TRBD2 | CASSEPWREVTGELFF
TRBV12-3/TRBV12-4 | TRBD1 | CASSQGAGEKLFF
TRBV19 | NA | CASSIRGESDEQFF
TRBV18 | NA | CASSPPGFDTQYF
TRBV29-1 | NA | CSAKSDTQYF
TRBV7-3 | TRBD2 | CASSRVGLVGTGGTGELFF